This TCR beta chain is from a study of blood T cell repertoires in COVID-19. For the study at large: From the United States, Italy and Spain came samples of acute and convalescent COVID-19.

Sequencing used immunoSEQ multiplex PCR; TCRdb keeps in-frame clones, though not all of them. The sample includes approximately 300,000 clones, 70% to 85% seen only once; the top ten take about 1%. Recruited during active infection, patients (from Seattle) were subsequently followed longitudinally. This clone was observed a handful of times. Sequencing input: peripheral blood. This clonotype was sampled from a human donor with COVID-19, enrolled during active disease. The donor label of this sample is uncertain.

In DNA, the CDR3 is TGTGCCATCGCGGGACTAGCGGGAATGACAGATACGCAGTATTTT. The encoded protein is CAIAGLAGMTDTQYF. This chain links TRBV10-3 with TRBJ2-3, with TRBD2 matching over 13 bases. From germline, CDR1 is ENHRY and CDR2 SYGVKD. The CDR3 is made up of 15 amino acids. Trimming took 8 bases from V and 3 from J; bases not matched to a gene: 5.